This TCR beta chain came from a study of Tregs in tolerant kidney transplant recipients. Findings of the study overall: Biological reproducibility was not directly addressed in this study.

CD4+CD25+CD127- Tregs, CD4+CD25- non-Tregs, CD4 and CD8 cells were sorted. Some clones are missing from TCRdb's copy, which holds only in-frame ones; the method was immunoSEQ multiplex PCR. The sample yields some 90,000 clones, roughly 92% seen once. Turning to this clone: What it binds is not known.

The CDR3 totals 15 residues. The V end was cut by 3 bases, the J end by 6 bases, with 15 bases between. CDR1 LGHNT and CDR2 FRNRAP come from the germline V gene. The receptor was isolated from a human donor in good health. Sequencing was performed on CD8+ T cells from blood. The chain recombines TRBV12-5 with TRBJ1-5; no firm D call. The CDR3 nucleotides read TGTGCTAGTGGTTTTTATGGAGGAGTCGGTCAGCCCCAGCATTTT. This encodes CASGFYGGVGQPQHF.